This paragraph covers one T cell receptor beta chain sequence. Its antigen is unknown. No clone much larger than this one lies a single base away; base qualities are absent. TCRdb lists the instrument as Illumina NovaSeq 6000. cDNA libraries for TCRalpha and TCRbeta were prepared by 5'RACE using constant-segment primers, with sample barcodes and unique molecular identifiers added. Trizol reagent was used to extract RNA from every sample. The libraries were amplified in two PCR steps, and the second step added a second sample barcode and Illumina TruSeq adapters. Sequencing of the libraries was done on an Illumina NovaSeq, producing 2 x 150 bp paired-end reads. Per the authors' processing: Reads were demultiplexed and collapsed into UMI-guided consensus sequences with migec v1.2.7. With mixcr v2.1.11, UMI consensuses were aligned to TRA and TRB V and J templates and assembled into clonotypes. A clonotype was counted as expanded or contracted only when both edgeR and NoisET called the clonotype significant, with the noise models trained on biological replicates. For edgeR calls, the cutoffs were a false discovery rate-adjusted p below 0.01 and a log2 fold-change threshold of 1. As an exploratory analysis of dynamics, max-normalized trajectories of the 1000 most abundant clonotypes were examined by PCA with hierarchical clustering. Separately sequenced CD4+ and CD8+ repertoires were used to assign the CD4 or CD8 phenotype of responding clones. TCRdb itself trimmed the public reads at Q25 with fastp, ran MiXCR and retained productive beta chains. Every distinct CDR3 protein forms one entry, paired with its most common genes and DNA. The V and J calls come from TCRdb's annotation, not from the publication. The sample profile shows about 560,000 distinct CDR3 sequences; approximately 21% of them were found once. Together, the top ten hold approximately 8.4% of the sample.

The data stem from a study of T-cell memory formation after mild COVID-19 (dated by TCRdb to the early 2020s). For the wider study: TCR sequence clusters from the two donors were largely donor specific. The cohort comprised two young, previously healthy adult volunteers, one female and one male. T-cell clones expanding and contracting after mild COVID-19 in a couple of donors were tracked by longitudinal TCRalpha and TCRbeta repertoire sequencing. Study-wide conclusions, independent of this receptor: SARS-CoV-2 specificity of the second-wave clones peaking on day 37 was not confirmed. Some responding clones were found in pre-infection memory, which suggests that pre-existing cross-reactive memory T cells took part in the SARS-CoV-2 response. Contracting CD4+ clones appeared mostly in the CM and EM memory subsets, whereas CD8+ clones were enriched in EMRA. Clones that contracted from day 15 to 85 showed balanced CD4/CD8 phenotypes, whereas a second wave of clones that expanded from day 15 to 37 leaned towards CD4+. Only two mild cases were covered in the study, and larger cohorts including severe cases with pre-infection samples were considered necessary.

The CDR3 runs 14 amino acids, cysteine and phenylalanine included. Of all the DNA, just the CDR3 is kept, 42 bases in frame from base 1. Per the germline V gene (reference sequence), LNHNV is the CDR1 and YYDKDF is the CDR2. Trimming takes 7 bases from V and 7 bases from J, and the germline ends sit 17 bases apart. Ficoll-Paque density gradient centrifugation was the method used to isolate PBMCs. The receptor was isolated from an adult woman who had mild COVID-19 (a few samples of this study predate the infection). The sample titles of this study are shuffled in the database, so cell type and time point are left out; the donor was told from shared clones. Recombination connected TRBV15 to TRBJ1-5; D gene: possibly TRBD1, on 5 matching bases. The source material was PBMCs or a T cell subset sorted from them (not recorded which). The DNA sequence reads TGTGCCACCAAAGGGGAGGCAAGCCCCCAGCCCCAGCATTTT. Its coded protein is CATKGEASPQPQHF.